The 16 T cell receptor beta chains given below trace back to one sample, sequenced in a study of Ad26.COV2.S vaccination and SARS-CoV-2 variants. This sample's treatment: some 19 received Ad26.COV2.S at low or high dose, single or two shots; several received placebo; per-sample allocation not given. It was on day 63 after the first vaccine or placebo injection that samples were taken. This table comes from immunoSEQ multiplex PCR, and its TCRdb copy is limited to in-frame clones, with some not included. The table includes fewer than 300,000 clones, around 87% detected once. The sequences come from peripheral blood, collected in a trial of Ad26.COV2.S vaccine versus placebo. These receptors came from a person aged 18-60 years who received the Ad26.COV2.S COVID-19 vaccine or a placebo.

V gene TRBV27 combines with J gene TRBJ2-7; 12 bases match TRBD1. J gave up 4 bases and V 5 bases, and 9 bases lay outside the gene matches. The CDR3 sequence is 16 residues long. Germline values: CDR1 MNHEY, CDR2 SMNVEV (reference sequence). The CDR3 reads CASSPSGTGGGYEQYF. The CDR3 nucleotides are TGTGCCAGCAGTCCGTCCGGGACAGGGGGCGGGTACGAGCAGTACTTC.

The rearrangement uses TRBV2 and TRBJ2-1, with 15 nucleotides matching TRBD2. From germline, CDR1 is SNHLY and CDR2 FYNNEI. V lost 6 bases and J lost 16; bases outside the gene matches: 16. CDR3 length: 16 residues. This chain's CDR3 is CASRELGTSGGIRIFF. The CDR3 DNA is TGTGCCAGCAGAGAGCTAGGGACTAGCGGGGGGATCAGGATTTTCTTC.

This rearrangement joins TRBV5-6 to TRBJ2-2; the match to TRBD2 covers 8 bases. V gave up 2 bases and J gave up 7 bases; unmatched junction bases: 7. Germline V gene lookup returns CDR1 SGHDT and CDR2 YYEEEE. The length of the CDR3 is 15 residues. CDR3 in amino acids: CASSFLSSGFGELFF. CDR3 DNA sequence: TGTGCCAGCAGCTTTTTGTCTAGCGGGTTCGGGGAGCTGTTTTTT. Filled out from reference TRBV5-6 and TRBJ2-2, the complete variable domain reads DAGVTQSPTHLIKTRGQQVTLRCSPKSGHDTVSWYQQALGQGPQFIFQYYEEEERQRGNFPDRFSGHQFPNYSSELNVNALLLGDSALYLCASSFLSSGFGELFFGEGSRLTVL.

This rearrangement joins TRBV5-5 to TRBJ1-2; the D gene is possibly TRBD1 (6 bases). Germline V gene data show CDR1 as SGHKS and CDR2 as YYEKEE (reference sequence). Trimming took 0 bases from V and 5 from J, leaving 14 bases between them. The CDR3 has 15 residues. DNA of the CDR3: TGTGCCAGCAGCTTGGCCACGGGGGCGCAATATGGCTACACCTTC. It codes for CASSLATGAQYGYTF.

This chain joins TRBV5-1 and TRBJ2-4; D is possibly TRBD1 (5 bases). This CDR3 contains 13 residues. V was cut by 1 base and J by 5 bases, with 7 bases left in between. Germline CDR1 is SGHRS and CDR2 is YFSETQ. CDR3 sequence: CASSLQGQNIQYF. The CDR3 DNA is TGCGCCAGCAGCTTGCAGGGTCAAAACATTCAGTACTTC. The whole variable domain, filled in from reference TRBV5-1 and TRBJ2-4, reads KAGVTQTPRYLIKTRGQQVTLSCSPISGHRSVSWYQQTPGQGLQFLFEYFSETQRNKGNFPGRFSGRQFSNSRSEMNVSTLELGDSALYLCASSLQGQNIQYFGAGTRLSVL.

This chain connects TRBV7-9 to TRBJ2-7; 8 positions match TRBD1. The CDR3 sequence is 13 residues long. In germline, CDR1 is SEHNR, CDR2 FQNEAQ (reference sequence). V dropped 3 bases and J dropped 4; count of bases not matched to a gene: 2. The CDR3: CASSLGDRYEQYF. CDR3 nucleotide sequence: TGTGCCAGCAGCTTGGGGGACAGGTACGAGCAGTACTTC.

V usage is TRBV7-2 and J usage is TRBJ2-7; 8 bases agree with TRBD2. Germline V lookup: CDR1 SGHTA, CDR2 FQGNSA. The CDR3 covers 15 residues. The trim removed 1 base at V and 4 bases at J, leaving 6 bases unmatched. As DNA, the CDR3 is TGTGCCAGCAGCTTAGGTAGCGGGGTGACATACGAGCAGTACTTC. Translated, it gives CASSLGSGVTYEQYF.

This chain uses TRBV7-7 with TRBJ2-1; D call uncertain. The CDR3 extends over 13 amino acids. The V end lost 5 bases, the J end lost 5 bases, and 10 bases lay between the germline ends. Germline assignment: CDR1 SSHAT and CDR2 FNYEAQ (reference sequence). The CDR3 region has the DNA TGTGCCAGCAGCCCTGGTACCCACAATGAGCAGTTCTTC. Translating it yields CASSPGTHNEQFF.

The J gene is TRBJ2-7, the V gene TRBV7-2; no clear D. V was trimmed by 2 bases and J by 2 bases, leaving 16 bases between them. The CDR3 runs 16 residues. Germline CDR1 and CDR2: SGHTA and FQGNSA. In nucleotides, the CDR3 is TGTGCCAGCAGCTTAATAGGCCCCTCTGGGGCCTACGAGCAGTACTTC. It specifies CASSLIGPSGAYEQYF.

This chain joins TRBV5-1 and TRBJ2-2, with D tentatively TRBD2 (6 bases). The CDR3 length is 16 residues. Germline CDR1 SGHRS, CDR2 YFSETQ. V was shortened by 0 bases and J by 0 bases, with 9 bases between the two germline ends. The CDR3: CASSLGLGSNTGELFF. The CDR3 coding sequence is TGCGCCAGCAGCTTGGGACTAGGTTCGAACACCGGGGAGCTGTTTTTT. Complete variable domain (other parts from reference TRBV5-1 and TRBJ2-2): KAGVTQTPRYLIKTRGQQVTLSCSPISGHRSVSWYQQTPGQGLQFLFEYFSETQRNKGNFPGRFSGRQFSNSRSEMNVSTLELGDSALYLCASSLGLGSNTGELFFGEGSRLTVL.

For this clone: Other DNA sequences in this specimen translate into the identical CDR3. The V gene is TRBV4-1, the J gene TRBJ1-2; D is undetermined. V lost 0 bases, J lost 5 bases, and 4 bases lay in between. Per germline, CDR1 MGHRA and CDR2 YSYEKL. This CDR3 spans 12 amino acids. The CDR3 DNA reads as TGCGCCAGCAGCCAAGATTCTTATGGCTACACCTTC. It specifies CASSQDSYGYTF.

J is TRBJ2-3 and V is TRBV18; TRBD2 matches at 8 bases. This CDR3 spans 15 amino acids. Germline V gene data show CDR1 as KGHSH and CDR2 as LQKENI. Germline trimming cut 4 bases from V and 1 base from J; bases unmatched to any gene: 4. The CDR3 reads CASSLLAGGTDTQYF. DNA for the CDR3: TGTGCCAGCTCACTGCTAGCGGGCGGCACAGATACGCAGTATTTT.

V and J are TRBV5-1 and TRBJ2-5; tentative D call: TRBD1 (6 bases). The CDR3 runs 14 residues. The germline CDR1 and CDR2 sequences are SGHRS and YFSETQ. The V gene lost 7 bases and the J gene lost 2 bases, with 15 bases spanning the gap. CDR3 loop: CASFSQGRQETQYF. In DNA, the CDR3 is TGCGCCAGCTTTTCACAGGGCAGGCAAGAGACCCAGTACTTC.

This clone turned up a few times. V usage is TRBV12-3 or TRBV12-4 and J usage is TRBJ1-2, with D uncertain. This CDR3 has 12 amino acids. V shed 5 bases and J shed 4 bases, with 8 bases lying between them. The CDR3 loop reads CASSTDGYGYTF. The CDR3, as DNA: TGTGCCAGCAGTACGGACGGCTATGGCTACACCTTC.

The chain is built from TRBV11-1 and TRBJ2-7; maybe TRBD1 (5 bases). This CDR3 contains 14 residues. V was cut by 2 bases and J by 5 bases, with 13 bases left in between. Germline V gene data show CDR1 as SGHAT and CDR2 as FQDESV (reference sequence). The DNA of the CDR3 is TGTGCCAGCAGCTTATTCGCAGGGCAGGACGAGCAGTACTTC. Translation: CASSLFAGQDEQYF.

The chain couples TRBV2 to TRBJ1-1; a possible D gene is TRBD1 (5 bases). The V gene lost 8 bases and the J gene lost 4 bases, with 14 bases spanning the gap. From germline, CDR1 is SNHLY and CDR2 FYNNEI. The length of the CDR3 is 13 residues. The CDR3 loop reads CASGGDGLTEAFF. The CDR3 coding sequence is TGTGCCAGCGGTGGGGACGGACTCACTGAAGCTTTCTTT. Filled out from reference TRBV2 and TRBJ1-1, the complete variable domain reads EPEVTQTPSHQVTQMGQEVILRCVPISNHLYFYWYRQILGQKVEFLVSFYNNEISEKSEIFDDQFSVERPDGSNFTLKIRSTKLEDSAMYFCASGGDGLTEAFFGQGTRLTVV.